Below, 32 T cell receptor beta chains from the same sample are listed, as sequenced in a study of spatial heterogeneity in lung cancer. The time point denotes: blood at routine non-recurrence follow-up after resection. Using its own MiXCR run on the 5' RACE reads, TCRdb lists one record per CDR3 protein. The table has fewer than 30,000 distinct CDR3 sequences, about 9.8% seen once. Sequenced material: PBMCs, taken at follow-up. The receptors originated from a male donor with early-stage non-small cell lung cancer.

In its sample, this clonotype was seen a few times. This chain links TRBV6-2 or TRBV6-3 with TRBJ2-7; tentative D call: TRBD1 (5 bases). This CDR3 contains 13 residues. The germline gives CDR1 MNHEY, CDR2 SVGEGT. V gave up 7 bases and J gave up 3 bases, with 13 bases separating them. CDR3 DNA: TGTGCCAGCACGGCAGGGAACTACTACGAGCAGTACTTC. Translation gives CASTAGNYYEQYF.

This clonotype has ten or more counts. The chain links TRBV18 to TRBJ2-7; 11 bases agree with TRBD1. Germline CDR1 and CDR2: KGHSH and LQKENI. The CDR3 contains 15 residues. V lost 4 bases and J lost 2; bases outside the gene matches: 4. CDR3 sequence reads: CASSLGQGAPYEQYF. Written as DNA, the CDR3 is TGTGCCAGCTCACTAGGACAGGGGGCCCCCTACGAGCAGTACTTC.

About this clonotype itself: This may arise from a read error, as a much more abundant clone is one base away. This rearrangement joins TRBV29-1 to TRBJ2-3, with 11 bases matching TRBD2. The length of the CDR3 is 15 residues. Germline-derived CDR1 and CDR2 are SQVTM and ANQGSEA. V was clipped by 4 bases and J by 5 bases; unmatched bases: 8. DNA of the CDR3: TGCAGCGTTGCCCTAGCGGGAGGTGGTCGAGATACGCAGTATTTT. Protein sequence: CSVALAGGGRDTQYF.

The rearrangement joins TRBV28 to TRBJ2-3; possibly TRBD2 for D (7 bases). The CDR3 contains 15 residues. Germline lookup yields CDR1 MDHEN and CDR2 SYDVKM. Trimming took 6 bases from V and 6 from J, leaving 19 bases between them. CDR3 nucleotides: TGTGCCAGCAGCCAACCGGGGGGCCGTTCGGATACGCAGTATTTT. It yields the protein CASSQPGGRSDTQYF.

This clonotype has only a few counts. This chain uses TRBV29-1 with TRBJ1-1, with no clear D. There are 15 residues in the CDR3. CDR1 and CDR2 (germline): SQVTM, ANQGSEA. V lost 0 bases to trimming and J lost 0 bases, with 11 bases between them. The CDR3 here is CSVEDGLYMNTEAFF. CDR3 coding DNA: TGCAGCGTTGAAGACGGGTTGTACATGAACACTGAAGCTTTCTTT. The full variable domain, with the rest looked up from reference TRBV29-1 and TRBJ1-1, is SAVISQKPSRDICQRGTSLTIQCQVDSQVTMMFWYRQQPGQSLTLIATANQGSEATYESGFVIDKFPISRPNLTFSTLTVSNMSPEDSSIYLCSVEDGLYMNTEAFFGQGTRLTVV.

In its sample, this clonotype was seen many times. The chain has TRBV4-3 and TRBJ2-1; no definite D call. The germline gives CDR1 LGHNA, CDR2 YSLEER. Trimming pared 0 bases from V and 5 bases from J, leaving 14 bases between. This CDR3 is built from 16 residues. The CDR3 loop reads CASSQETPDSNNEQFF. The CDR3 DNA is TGCGCCAGCAGCCAAGAAACCCCGGATTCTAACAATGAGCAGTTCTTC.

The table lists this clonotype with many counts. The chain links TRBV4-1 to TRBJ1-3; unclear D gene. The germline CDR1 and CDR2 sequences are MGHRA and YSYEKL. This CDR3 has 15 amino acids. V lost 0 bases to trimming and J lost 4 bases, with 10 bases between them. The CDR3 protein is CASSQDKGLGNTIYF. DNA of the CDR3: TGCGCCAGCAGCCAAGATAAAGGGCTCGGAAACACCATATATTTT.

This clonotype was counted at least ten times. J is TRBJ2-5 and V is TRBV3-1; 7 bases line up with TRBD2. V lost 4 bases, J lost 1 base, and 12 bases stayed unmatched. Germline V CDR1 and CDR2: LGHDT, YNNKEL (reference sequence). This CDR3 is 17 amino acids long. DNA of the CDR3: TGTGCCAGCAGCCCGTGGGGAAGCGGGGAGTTCCAAGAGACCCAGTACTTC. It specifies CASSPWGSGEFQETQYF.

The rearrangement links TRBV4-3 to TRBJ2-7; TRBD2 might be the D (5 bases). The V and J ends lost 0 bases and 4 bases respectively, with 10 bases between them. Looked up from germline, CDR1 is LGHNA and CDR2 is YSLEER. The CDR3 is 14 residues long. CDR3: CASSQEKRTYEQYF. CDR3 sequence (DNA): TGCGCCAGCAGCCAAGAAAAAAGGACTTACGAGCAGTACTTC.

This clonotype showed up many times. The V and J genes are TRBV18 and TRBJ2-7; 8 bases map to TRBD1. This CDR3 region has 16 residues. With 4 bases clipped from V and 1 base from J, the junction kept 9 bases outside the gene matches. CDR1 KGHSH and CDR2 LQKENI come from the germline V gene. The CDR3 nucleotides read TGTGCCAGCTCACGGGACAGGTCCGCGGGTTCCTACGAGCAGTACTTC. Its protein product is CASSRDRSAGSYEQYF.

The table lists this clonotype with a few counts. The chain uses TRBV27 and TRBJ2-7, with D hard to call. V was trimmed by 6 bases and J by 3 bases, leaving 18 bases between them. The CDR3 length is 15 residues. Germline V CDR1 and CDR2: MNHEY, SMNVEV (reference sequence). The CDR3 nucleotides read TGTGCCAGCAGCCGAGACCCGAGACCGAACTACGAGCAGTACTTC. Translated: CASSRDPRPNYEQYF.

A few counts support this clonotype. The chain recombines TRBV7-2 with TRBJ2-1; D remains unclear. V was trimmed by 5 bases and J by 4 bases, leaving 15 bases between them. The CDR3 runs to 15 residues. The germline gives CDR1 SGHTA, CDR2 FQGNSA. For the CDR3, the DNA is TGTGCCAGCAGCGAAGGGATAGTCACATACAATGAGCAGTTCTTC. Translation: CASSEGIVTYNEQFF.

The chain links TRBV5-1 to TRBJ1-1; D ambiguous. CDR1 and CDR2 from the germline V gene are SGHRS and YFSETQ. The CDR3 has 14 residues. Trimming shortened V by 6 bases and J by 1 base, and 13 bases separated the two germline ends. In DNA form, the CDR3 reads TGCGCCAGCACCCCCAGCCCGTGGAACACTGAAGCTTTCTTT. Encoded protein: CASTPSPWNTEAFF.

The DNA of the CDR3 is TGTGCCAGCAGAGGTGTAAGTGAGCAGTTCTTC. It is translated as CASRGVSEQFF. The rearrangement uses TRBV3-1 and TRBJ2-1; the D is unclear. From germline, CDR1 is LGHDT and CDR2 YNNKEL (reference sequence). V shed 6 bases and J shed 9 bases, with 9 bases lying between them. This CDR3 spans 11 amino acids.

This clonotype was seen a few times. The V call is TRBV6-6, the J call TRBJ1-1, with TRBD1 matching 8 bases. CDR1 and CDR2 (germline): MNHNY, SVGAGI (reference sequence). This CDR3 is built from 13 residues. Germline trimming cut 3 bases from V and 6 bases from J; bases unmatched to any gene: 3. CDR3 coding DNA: TGTGCCAGCAGTTATGGACAGGGCGCTGAAGCTTTCTTT. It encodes CASSYGQGAEAFF.

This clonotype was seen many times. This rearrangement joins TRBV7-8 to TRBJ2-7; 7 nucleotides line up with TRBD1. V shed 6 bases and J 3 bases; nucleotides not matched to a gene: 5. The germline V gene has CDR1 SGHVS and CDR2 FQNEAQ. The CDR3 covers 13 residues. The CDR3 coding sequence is TGTGCCAGCAGTCGGACAGGAGACTACGAGCAGTACTTC. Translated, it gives CASSRTGDYEQYF.

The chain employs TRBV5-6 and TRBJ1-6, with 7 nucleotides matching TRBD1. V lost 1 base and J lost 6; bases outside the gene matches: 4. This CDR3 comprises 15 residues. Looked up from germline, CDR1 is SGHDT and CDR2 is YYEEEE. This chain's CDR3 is CASSLPGQSNSPLHF. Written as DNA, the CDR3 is TGTGCCAGCAGCTTGCCGGGACAGAGTAATTCACCCCTCCACTTT.

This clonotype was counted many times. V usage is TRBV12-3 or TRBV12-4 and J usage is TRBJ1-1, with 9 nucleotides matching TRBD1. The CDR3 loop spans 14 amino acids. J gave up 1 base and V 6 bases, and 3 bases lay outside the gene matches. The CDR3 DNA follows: TGTGCCAGCAGGTGGGACAGGGCGAACACTGAAGCTTTCTTT. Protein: CASRWDRANTEAFF.

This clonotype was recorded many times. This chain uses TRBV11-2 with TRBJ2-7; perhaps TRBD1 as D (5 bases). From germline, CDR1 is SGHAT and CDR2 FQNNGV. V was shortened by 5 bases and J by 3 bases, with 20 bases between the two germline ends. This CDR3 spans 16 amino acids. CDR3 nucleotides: TGTGCCAGCAGCGCCCCAGGGCAGATAACCAGCTACGAGCAGTACTTC. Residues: CASSAPGQITSYEQYF.

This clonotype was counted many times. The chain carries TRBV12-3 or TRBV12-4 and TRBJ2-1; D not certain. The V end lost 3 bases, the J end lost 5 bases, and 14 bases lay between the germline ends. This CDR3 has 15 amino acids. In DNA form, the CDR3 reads TGTGCCAGCAGTTTTACCAACAAGCGCAACAATGAGCAGTTCTTC. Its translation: CASSFTNKRNNEQFF.

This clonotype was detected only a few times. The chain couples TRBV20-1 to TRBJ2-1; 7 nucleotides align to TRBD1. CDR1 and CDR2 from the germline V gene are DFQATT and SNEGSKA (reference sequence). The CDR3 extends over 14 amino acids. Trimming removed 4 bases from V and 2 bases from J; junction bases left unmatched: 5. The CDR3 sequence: CSATTGETYNEQFF. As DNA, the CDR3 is TGCAGTGCTACCACAGGGGAAACCTACAATGAGCAGTTCTTC.

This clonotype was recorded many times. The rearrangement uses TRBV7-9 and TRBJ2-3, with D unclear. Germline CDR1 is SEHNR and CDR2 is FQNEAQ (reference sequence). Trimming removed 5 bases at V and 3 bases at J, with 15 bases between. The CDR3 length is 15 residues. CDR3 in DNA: TGTGCCAGCAGCCCCACCCGAGCCAAAACAGATACGCAGTATTTT. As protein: CASSPTRAKTDTQYF. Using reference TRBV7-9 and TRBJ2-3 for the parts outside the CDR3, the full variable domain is DTGVSQNPRHKITKRGQNVTFRCDPISEHNRLYWYRQTLGQGPEFLTYFQNEAQLEKSRLLSDRFSAERPKGSFSTLEIQRTEQGDSAMYLCASSPTRAKTDTQYFGPGTRLTVL.

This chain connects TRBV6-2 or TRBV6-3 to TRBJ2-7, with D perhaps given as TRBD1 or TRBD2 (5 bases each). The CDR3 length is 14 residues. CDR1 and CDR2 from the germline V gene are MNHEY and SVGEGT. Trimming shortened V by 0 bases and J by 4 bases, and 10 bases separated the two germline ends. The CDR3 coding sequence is TGTGCCAGCAGTTACTCGAGGGGAACGTACGAGCAGTACTTC. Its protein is CASSYSRGTYEQYF.

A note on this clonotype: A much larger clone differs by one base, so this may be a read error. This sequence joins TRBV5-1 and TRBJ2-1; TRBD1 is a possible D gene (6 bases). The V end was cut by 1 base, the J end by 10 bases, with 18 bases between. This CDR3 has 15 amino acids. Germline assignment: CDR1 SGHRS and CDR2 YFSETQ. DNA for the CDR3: TGCGCCAGCAGCTTGTTTCAGGGGTCTACGAGGGAGCAGTTCTTC. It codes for CASSLFQGSTREQFF.

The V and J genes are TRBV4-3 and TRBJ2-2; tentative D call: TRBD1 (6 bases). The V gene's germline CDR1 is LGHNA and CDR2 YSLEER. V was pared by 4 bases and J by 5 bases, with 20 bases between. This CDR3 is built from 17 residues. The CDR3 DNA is TGCGCCAGCAGCCGCCTAACCGGGACATGGAGGACCGGGGAGCTGTTTTTT. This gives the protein CASSRLTGTWRTGELFF.

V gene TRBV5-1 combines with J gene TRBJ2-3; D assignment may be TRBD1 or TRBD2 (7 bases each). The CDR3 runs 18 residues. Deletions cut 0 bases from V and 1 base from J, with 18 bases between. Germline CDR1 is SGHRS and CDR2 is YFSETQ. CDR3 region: CASSLDMTGRVGTDTQYF. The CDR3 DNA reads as TGCGCCAGCAGCTTGGATATGACAGGGAGGGTTGGCACAGATACGCAGTATTTT.

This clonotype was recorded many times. The CDR3 DNA follows: TGCGCCAGCAGCCGGGATAGCAATCAGCCCCAGCATTTT. Translated: CASSRDSNQPQHF. The chain recombines TRBV5-1 with TRBJ1-5, with no clear D. This CDR3 is 13 amino acids long. V lost 4 bases and J lost 0, with 5 bases in between. CDR1 and CDR2 from the germline V gene are SGHRS and YFSETQ.

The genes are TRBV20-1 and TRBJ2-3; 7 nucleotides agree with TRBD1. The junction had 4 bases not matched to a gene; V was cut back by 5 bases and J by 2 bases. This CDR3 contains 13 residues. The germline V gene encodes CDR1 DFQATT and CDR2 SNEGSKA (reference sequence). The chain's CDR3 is CSAVDRVTDTQYF. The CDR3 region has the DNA TGCAGTGCTGTAGACAGGGTCACAGATACGCAGTATTTT.

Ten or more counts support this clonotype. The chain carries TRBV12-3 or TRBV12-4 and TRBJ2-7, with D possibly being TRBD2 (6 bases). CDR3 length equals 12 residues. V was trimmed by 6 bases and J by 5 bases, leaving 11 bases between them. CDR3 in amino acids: CASSRDLHEQYF. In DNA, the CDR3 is TGTGCCAGCAGCCGGGACTTACACGAGCAGTACTTC.

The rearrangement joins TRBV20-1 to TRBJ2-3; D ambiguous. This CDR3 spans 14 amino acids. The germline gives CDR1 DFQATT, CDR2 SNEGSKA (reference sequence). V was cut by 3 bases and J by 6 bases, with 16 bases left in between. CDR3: CSASVGPVGDTQYF. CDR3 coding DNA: TGCAGTGCTAGTGTCGGCCCGGTGGGCGATACGCAGTATTTT.

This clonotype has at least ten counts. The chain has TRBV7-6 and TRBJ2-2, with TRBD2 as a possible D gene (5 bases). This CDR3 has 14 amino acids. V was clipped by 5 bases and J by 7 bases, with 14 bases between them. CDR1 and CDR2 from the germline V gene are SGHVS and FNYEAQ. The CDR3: CASSPSYRGGELFF. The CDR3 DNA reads TGTGCCAGCAGCCCTTCCTACCGGGGCGGGGAGCTGTTTTTT.

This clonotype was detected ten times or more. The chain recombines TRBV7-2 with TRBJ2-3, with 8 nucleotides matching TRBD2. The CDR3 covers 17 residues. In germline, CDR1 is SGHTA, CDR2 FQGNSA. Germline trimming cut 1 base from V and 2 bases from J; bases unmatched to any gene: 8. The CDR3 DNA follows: TGTGCCAGCAGCTTAGTTCGAGTAGCGGGGACCACAGATACGCAGTATTTT. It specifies CASSLVRVAGTTDTQYF.